The present T cell receptor beta chain was sequenced within a study of T-cell memory formation after mild COVID-19. MiXCR, run by TCRdb on the 5' RACE reads, gives a single entry per CDR3 protein. This repertoire shows fewer than 600,000 distinct CDR3 sequences, 20% to 25% found once; its top ten account for under 8.5%. This clonotype was found a few times. This CDR3 spans 16 amino acids. Trimming shortened V by 3 bases and J by 0 bases, and 16 bases separated the two germline ends. The germline CDR1 and CDR2 sequences are SGDLS and YYNGEE. Sequencing input: PBMCs or a T cell subset sorted from them (not recorded which). The rearrangement joins TRBV9 to TRBJ2-7; D may correspond to TRBD1 or TRBD2 (6 bases each). This receptor was obtained from an adult woman who had mild COVID-19 (a few samples of this study predate the infection). Cell type and time point are not known. CDR3 nucleotides: TGTGCCAGCAGCGCGTGGGGGGCGGCTAGCTCCTACGAGCAGTACTTC. Protein product: CASSAWGAASSYEQYF.